The clone carrying this T cell receptor beta chain was picked up one time. The antigen remains undetermined. The authors incorporated unique molecular identifiers into the TCR beta cDNA libraries. T cells numbering 1 to 10 million gave rise to some 520,000 cDNA molecules. TCRdb ran MiXCR on the PCR reads and lists one entry per CDR3 protein. The data show a few hundred thousand distinct CDR3 sequences, about 40% seen once. The CDR3 runs to 16 residues. The germline V gene has CDR1 SGHTA and CDR2 FQGNSA. V lost 5 bases and J lost 13; bases outside the gene matches: 14. This sample is part of a study of post-analysis software for immune sequencing data. Overall study: The courses of disease that were included comprised relapsing-remitting, secondary progressive and progressive-relapsing multiple sclerosis. Findings of the study overall: Those samples that were prepared in the same batch co-clustered strongly by F measure. Among multiple sclerosis patients, normalized Chao1 diversity was significantly below that of controls. There were roughly 5 TRBV segments more frequent in patients than controls, and TRBV5-6, TRBV5-1 and TRBV20-1 were among them.

The source material was blood. This receptor was obtained from a girl aged 2-10 years with multiple sclerosis. This sequence joins TRBV7-2 and TRBJ2-1, with 13 bases matching TRBD2. Here the CDR3 reads CASSHWAGTSGETQFF. CDR3 DNA sequence: TGTGCCAGCAGCCATTGGGCGGGGACTAGCGGGGAGACCCAGTTCTTC.